These 10 T cell receptor beta chains came from one sample sequenced in a study of cytomegalovirus exposure and HLA in healthy donors. In the PCR, 60 Vbeta and 13 Jbeta primers were used. The data were produced by immunoSEQ multiplex PCR, yet TCRdb's version contains in-frame clones alone and is incomplete. The sample shows about 140,000 clones, roughly 76% of them seen only once. Sequencing was done on a sample of PBMCs. These receptors came from a female donor in good health and CMV-seronegative.

This clone was seen a handful of times. The V call is TRBV5-6, the J call TRBJ2-7; 9 nucleotides agree with TRBD2. Trimming at V came to 4 bases and at J to 3 bases, leaving 8 bases not matched to a gene. This CDR3 spans 15 amino acids. CDR1 SGHDT and CDR2 YYEEEE come from the germline V gene. This CDR3 reads CASSRSGGQFYEQYF. The DNA of the CDR3 is TGTGCCAGCAGCCGGAGCGGGGGGCAATTCTACGAGCAGTACTTC.

A remark on this clone: The junction shows a germline mismatch at one end, possibly a read error. The chain recombines TRBV7-8 with TRBJ1-1; TRBD1 is a possible D gene (5 bases). Germline CDR1 is SGHVS and CDR2 is FQNEAQ. CDR3 length: 14 amino acids. The chain's CDR3 is CASGLGRGTTEAFF. CDR3 nucleotides: TGTGCCAGCGGCTTAGGGAGGGGTACGACTGAAGCTTTCTTT.

V and J are TRBV30 and TRBJ2-7, with 8 bases identical to TRBD2. This CDR3 has 13 amino acids. Germline V gene lookup returns CDR1 GTSNPN and CDR2 SVGIG (reference sequence). V was pared by 4 bases and J by 6 bases, with 8 bases of the junction left unmatched. CDR3 region: CAWTGTRGGEQYF. Written as DNA, the CDR3 is TGTGCCTGGACCGGGACTAGGGGAGGCGAGCAGTACTTC.

The chain is built from TRBV6-6 and TRBJ1-2; 8 nucleotides line up with TRBD1. This CDR3 is built from 15 residues. CDR1 and CDR2 from the germline V gene are MNHNY and SVGAGI (reference sequence). V shed 4 bases, J shed 4 bases, and the junction held 8 bases outside the gene matches. The CDR3 coding sequence is TGTGCCAGCAGTTCCCTGGACAGGGTAGGCTATGGCTACACCTTC. It codes for CASSSLDRVGYGYTF.

The chain joins TRBV7-3 to TRBJ2-6; D might be TRBD1 (5 bases). The CDR3 totals 19 residues. V shed 1 base and J shed 1 base, with 17 bases lying between them. Per germline, CDR1 SGHTA and CDR2 FQGTGA. The DNA of the CDR3 is TGTGCCAGCAGCTTAAACGCGGCAGGGTATTCGTCTGGGGCCAACGTCCTGACTTTC. This encodes CASSLNAAGYSSGANVLTF. Complete variable domain (other parts from reference TRBV7-3 and TRBJ2-6): GAGVSQTPSNKVTEKGKYVELRCDPISGHTALYWYRQSLGQGPEFLIYFQGTGAADDSGLPNDRFFAVRPEGSVSTLKIQRTERGDSAVYLCASSLNAAGYSSGANVLTFGAGSRLTVL.

The chain combines TRBV15 with TRBJ1-1; tentatively, D is TRBD1 (5 bases). The germline CDR1 and CDR2 sequences are LNHNV and YYDKDF (reference sequence). V dropped 1 base and J dropped 10 bases, with 22 bases sitting between them. The CDR3 runs 16 residues. CDR3 nucleotide sequence: TGTGCCACCAGCAGAGGTTCGGAAGGGTACTACAGGCGAGCTTTCTTT. Translated: CATSRGSEGYYRRAFF. Using reference TRBV15 and TRBJ1-1 for the parts outside the CDR3, the full variable domain is DAMVIQNPRYQVTQFGKPVTLSCSQTLNHNVMYWYQQKSSQAPKLLFHYYDKDFNNEADTPDNFQSRRPNTSFCFLDIRSPGLGDTAMYLCATSRGSEGYYRRAFFGQGTRLTVV.

CDR3 protein: CASSADRGHGTDTQYF. CDR3 in DNA: TGTGCCAGCAGTGCCGACAGGGGGCATGGAACAGATACGCAGTATTTT. This chain connects TRBV2 to TRBJ2-3; 10 positions match TRBD1. This CDR3 is 16 amino acids long. Germline V gene lookup returns CDR1 SNHLY and CDR2 FYNNEI. Unmatched junction bases numbered 7, after V lost 4 bases and J lost 3 bases.

The V and J genes are TRBV7-6 and TRBJ2-7; 8 bases are a match to TRBD1. The ends lost 6 bases at V and 3 bases at J; junction bases unmatched: 7. Per germline, CDR1 SGHVS and CDR2 FNYEAQ. This CDR3 contains 14 residues. DNA of the CDR3: TGTGCCAGCAGTCCGACAGGGGTGCTCTACGAGCAGTACTTC. It translates to CASSPTGVLYEQYF.

This clone has just one count. The chain has TRBV27 and TRBJ2-3; TRBD2 matches 12 bases. Germline V CDR1 and CDR2: MNHEY, SMNVEV (reference sequence). The V segment lost 3 bases and the J segment 6 bases; nucleotides outside the gene matches: 16. The CDR3 runs 19 residues. In DNA form, the CDR3 reads TGTGCCAGCAGTTTGGCCCCTCCGGGACTAGCGGGCCGTGAGGATACGCAGTATTTT. It is translated as CASSLAPPGLAGREDTQYF.

The chain joins TRBV27 to TRBJ2-3, with 16 bases matching TRBD2. This CDR3 is built from 16 residues. Unmatched junction bases numbered 4, after V lost 6 bases and J lost 4 bases. Germline assignment: CDR1 MNHEY and CDR2 SMNVEV (reference sequence). The CDR3 sequence: CASRVGTSGGADTQYF. In nucleotides, the CDR3 is TGTGCCAGCAGGGTAGGGACTAGCGGGGGGGCAGATACGCAGTATTTT.